Shown below are 21 T cell receptor beta chains from a single sample sequenced in a study of cytomegalovirus exposure and HLA in healthy donors. Measured with immunoSEQ multiplex PCR; TCRdb has only the in-frame clones, and not every one. The table includes some 150,000 clones, less than 90% detected once. The source material was PBMCs. The receptors here all came from a woman between 18 and 29 years old in good health and CMV-seropositive.

In its sample, this clone was seen a few times. The rearrangement links TRBV9 to TRBJ2-7; 10 bases agree with TRBD2. The length of the CDR3 is 16 residues. The junction had 6 bases not matched to a gene; V was cut back by 0 bases and J by 3 bases. The V gene's germline CDR1 is SGDLS and CDR2 YYNGEE. The CDR3 is CASSVGTSGEGYEQYF. DNA for the CDR3: TGTGCCAGCAGCGTAGGGACTAGCGGAGAGGGCTACGAGCAGTACTTC. Complete variable domain (other parts from reference TRBV9 and TRBJ2-7): DSGVTQTPKHLITATGQRVTLRCSPRSGDLSVYWYQQSLDQGLQFLIQYYNGEERAKGNILERFSAQQFPDLHSELNLSSLELGDSALYFCASSVGTSGEGYEQYFGPGTRLTVT.

This clone appeared a single time. The genes are TRBV11-3 and TRBJ2-1; 7 bases agree with TRBD2. Germline V CDR1 and CDR2: SGHNT, YENEEA. Losses at the gene ends were 3 bases for V and 3 bases for J; bases not matched to a gene: 8. CDR3 size: 16 residues. The CDR3 sequence: CASSFSGTTVYNEQFF. The CDR3 region has the DNA TGTGCCAGCAGCTTCTCCGGGACTACCGTCTACAATGAGCAGTTCTTC.

The genes are TRBV7-2 and TRBJ1-4, with TRBD1 matching over 9 bases. The CDR3 consists of 15 residues. CDR1 SGHTA and CDR2 FQGNSA come from the germline V gene. The V segment lost 5 bases and the J segment 8 bases; nucleotides outside the gene matches: 9. The CDR3 sequence is CASSPGTGQWEKLFF. The CDR3 nucleotides are TGTGCCAGCAGCCCCGGGACAGGGCAGTGGGAAAAACTGTTTTTT.

A few counts support this clone. J is TRBJ2-2 and V is TRBV6-5; 8 nucleotides match TRBD2. This CDR3 has 14 amino acids. Trimming cost V 2 bases and J 7 bases; bases outside gene matches: 3. Germline V CDR1 and CDR2: MNHEY, SVGAGI. The CDR3 sequence is CASSYGAGVGELFF. CDR3 in DNA: TGTGCCAGCAGTTACGGAGCGGGAGTCGGGGAGCTGTTTTTT.

The V gene is TRBV27, the J gene TRBJ2-3; the match to TRBD2 covers 7 bases. The V and J ends lost 6 bases and 5 bases, in that order; junction bases with no gene match: 8. This CDR3 is built from 14 residues. Germline V gives CDR1 MNHEY, CDR2 SMNVEV (reference sequence). The CDR3 DNA reads TGTGCCAGCAGCTTTGGGGGGGAAAGAGATACGCAGTATTTT. This gives the protein CASSFGGERDTQYF.

The chain carries TRBV5-1 and TRBJ2-7; possibly TRBD2 for D (6 bases). The length of the CDR3 is 16 residues. Germline assignment: CDR1 SGHRS and CDR2 YFSETQ. Between the trimmed V and J ends, which lost 2 bases and 0 bases, there was a span of 15 bases. As DNA, the CDR3 is TGCGCCAGCAGCTTAGACACTAGCTCCCTCTCCTACGAGCAGTACTTC. This sequence encodes CASSLDTSSLSYEQYF. Full variable domain (missing parts from reference TRBV5-1 and TRBJ2-7): KAGVTQTPRYLIKTRGQQVTLSCSPISGHRSVSWYQQTPGQGLQFLFEYFSETQRNKGNFPGRFSGRQFSNSRSEMNVSTLELGDSALYLCASSLDTSSLSYEQYFGPGTRLTVT.

The gene calls are TRBV5-6 and TRBJ2-7; 8 bases are shared with TRBD2. Per the germline V gene, CDR1 is SGHDT and CDR2 is YYEEEE. J gave up 5 bases and V 1 base, and 5 bases lay outside the gene matches. CDR3 size: 14 residues. CDR3 amino acids: CASSLPSGGDEQYF. CDR3 in DNA: TGTGCCAGCAGCTTGCCTTCCGGGGGGGACGAGCAGTACTTC.

Only one count was recorded for this clone. The chain has TRBV5-5 and TRBJ2-5, with D unresolved. The CDR3 has 13 amino acids. V shed 0 bases and J shed 5 bases, with 8 bases lying between them. The germline V gene encodes CDR1 SGHKS and CDR2 YYEKEE (reference sequence). The CDR3 DNA follows: TGTGCCAGCAGCTTGGGGGCCAGGGAGACCCAGTACTTC. It specifies CASSLGARETQYF.

The chain joins TRBV6-5 to TRBJ1-4; weak D call: TRBD1 (5 bases). Looked up from germline, CDR1 is MNHEY and CDR2 is SVGAGI. V gave up 6 bases and J gave up 7 bases, with 18 bases separating them. CDR3 length: 15 residues. The CDR3, as DNA: TGTGCCAGCAGCCGCGGGGGGAGAAACGGTGAAAAACTGTTTTTT. Protein sequence: CASSRGGRNGEKLFF.

The chain links TRBV27 to TRBJ2-7; 7 nucleotides match TRBD1. The CDR3 contains 15 residues. Germline-derived CDR1 and CDR2 are MNHEY and SMNVEV (reference sequence). V lost 4 bases and J lost 3; bases outside the gene matches: 9. CDR3 DNA sequence: TGTGCCAGCAGTTCTAGGAACGACAGGGTCTACGAGCAGTACTTC. It specifies CASSSRNDRVYEQYF.

The V and J genes are TRBV11-2 and TRBJ1-2, with TRBD1 matching over 10 bases. With V trimmed by 5 bases and J by 2 bases, 8 bases remained unmatched. This CDR3 region has 16 residues. Looked up from germline, CDR1 is SGHAT and CDR2 is FQNNGV. CDR3 loop: CASSRIGTGANYGYTF. For the CDR3, the DNA is TGTGCCAGCAGCAGAATAGGGACAGGGGCGAACTATGGCTACACCTTC.

This clone was recorded only once. The V call is TRBV19, the J call TRBJ1-5; 7 bases are a match to TRBD1. The CDR3 runs to 15 residues. J lost 0 bases, V lost 5 bases, and 4 bases had no gene match. Per the germline V gene, CDR1 is LNHDA and CDR2 is SQIVND (reference sequence). CDR3 coding DNA: TGTGCCAGTAGTGCCCGACAGGGTAGCAATCAGCCCCAGCATTTT. Translated: CASSARQGSNQPQHF. Using reference TRBV19 and TRBJ1-5 for the parts outside the CDR3, the full variable domain is DGGITQSPKYLFRKEGQNVTLSCEQNLNHDAMYWYRQDPGQGLRLIYYSQIVNDFQKGDIAEGYSVSREKKESFPLTVTSAQKNPTAFYLCASSARQGSNQPQHFGDGTRLSIL.

The chain is built from TRBV11-3 and TRBJ2-5, with 7 nucleotides matching TRBD2. V trimming: 1 base; J trimming: 1 base; junction bases outside the gene matches: 6. The germline V gene has CDR1 SGHNT and CDR2 YENEEA. The CDR3 loop spans 16 amino acids. The CDR3 here is CASSLGRREIQETQYF. In DNA form, the CDR3 reads TGTGCCAGCAGCTTAGGTAGGCGGGAGATCCAAGAGACCCAGTACTTC.

V gene TRBV4-3 combines with J gene TRBJ2-2; D gene ambiguous. Trimming removed 4 bases at V and 6 bases at J, with 15 bases between. CDR3 length equals 15 residues. The germline gives CDR1 LGHNA, CDR2 YSLEER. The CDR3 coding sequence is TGCGCCAGCAGCCCGACGTTGGAGTTGTCCGGGGAGCTGTTTTTT. Translating gives CASSPTLELSGELFF.

The genes are TRBV7-2 and TRBJ1-2; D gene unclear. The CDR3 runs 13 residues. With 5 bases removed from V and 8 bases from J, the gap between germline ends came to 15 bases. Germline lookup yields CDR1 SGHTA and CDR2 FQGNSA. The CDR3 DNA reads TGTGCCAGCAGCAACGAAGTCCCGAGGGGCTACACCTTC. It is translated as CASSNEVPRGYTF.

This clone appeared a single time. The V gene is TRBV11-2, the J gene TRBJ2-3, with TRBD2 matching 8 bases. This CDR3 contains 16 residues. Germline V lookup: CDR1 SGHAT, CDR2 FQNNGV. J gave up 1 base and V 5 bases, and 8 bases lay outside the gene matches. The CDR3 DNA follows: TGTGCCAGCAGCCCCCTCCCGCGGGAGGGCACAGATACGCAGTATTTT. Translated: CASSPLPREGTDTQYF.

The chain has TRBV6-1 and TRBJ2-1; perhaps TRBD1 as D (5 bases). Germline loops: CDR1 MNHNS, CDR2 SASEGT. The CDR3 is made up of 16 amino acids. Trimming took off 3 bases at V and 0 bases at J, with 12 bases between the two ends. DNA for the CDR3: TGTGCCAGCAGTGACAATAAGGGGATCTCCTACAATGAGCAGTTCTTC. Its translation is CASSDNKGISYNEQFF.

With regard to this clone: A read error may produce the germline difference seen at one junction end. The chain uses TRBV11-2 and TRBJ2-7; 9 bases line up with TRBD1. Germline CDR1 and CDR2: SGHAT and FQNNGV. The CDR3 runs to 15 residues. The chain's CDR3 is CASTLTGGQGSEQYF. CDR3 nucleotide sequence: TGTGCCAGCACCTTAACGGGGGGACAGGGAAGCGAGCAGTACTTC.

V is TRBV7-9 and J is TRBJ2-7, with D possibly being TRBD1 (6 bases). Per the germline V gene, CDR1 is SEHNR and CDR2 is FQNEAQ (reference sequence). This CDR3 is built from 14 residues. The V end was cut by 5 bases, the J end by 3 bases, with 14 bases between. The CDR3 DNA is TGTGCCAGCAGCCTACAGGGATGGGACTACGAGCAGTACTTC. Amino acid sequence: CASSLQGWDYEQYF. The full variable domain, rest sourced from reference TRBV7-9 and TRBJ2-7, is DTGVSQNPRHKITKRGQNVTFRCDPISEHNRLYWYRQTLGQGPEFLTYFQNEAQLEKSRLLSDRFSAERPKGSFSTLEIQRTEQGDSAMYLCASSLQGWDYEQYFGPGTRLTVT.

The rearrangement joins TRBV5-1 to TRBJ2-2; 12 bases agree with TRBD2. The ends lost 0 bases at V and 5 bases at J; junction bases unmatched: 2. Germline loops: CDR1 SGHRS, CDR2 YFSETQ. This CDR3 has 16 amino acids. The CDR3 DNA sequence: TGCGCCAGCAGCTTGGCAGGGACTAGCGGGACCGGGGAGCTGTTTTTT. This gives the protein CASSLAGTSGTGELFF.

The J gene is TRBJ1-3, the V gene TRBV9; the D is unclear. Looked up from germline, CDR1 is SGDLS and CDR2 is YYNGEE. V was cut by 3 bases and J by 0 bases, with 13 bases left in between. CDR3 length equals 16 residues. CDR3 in amino acids: CASSAHSTLSGNTIYF. As DNA, the CDR3 is TGTGCCAGCAGCGCCCACAGTACTCTCTCTGGAAACACCATATATTTT.